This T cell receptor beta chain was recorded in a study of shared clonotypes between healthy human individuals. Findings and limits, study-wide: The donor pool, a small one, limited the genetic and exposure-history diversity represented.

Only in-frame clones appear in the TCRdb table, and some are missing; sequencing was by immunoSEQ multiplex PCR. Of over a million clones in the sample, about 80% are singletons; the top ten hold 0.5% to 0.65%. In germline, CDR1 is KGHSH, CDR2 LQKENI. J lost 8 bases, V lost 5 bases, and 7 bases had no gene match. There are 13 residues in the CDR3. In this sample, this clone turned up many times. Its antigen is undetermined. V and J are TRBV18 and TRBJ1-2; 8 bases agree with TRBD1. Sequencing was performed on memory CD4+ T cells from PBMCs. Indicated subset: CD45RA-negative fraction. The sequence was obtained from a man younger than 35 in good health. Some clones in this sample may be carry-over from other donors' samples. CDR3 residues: CASSVGQGVGYTF. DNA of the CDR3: TGTGCCAGCTCAGTAGGACAGGGCGTGGGCTACACCTTC.